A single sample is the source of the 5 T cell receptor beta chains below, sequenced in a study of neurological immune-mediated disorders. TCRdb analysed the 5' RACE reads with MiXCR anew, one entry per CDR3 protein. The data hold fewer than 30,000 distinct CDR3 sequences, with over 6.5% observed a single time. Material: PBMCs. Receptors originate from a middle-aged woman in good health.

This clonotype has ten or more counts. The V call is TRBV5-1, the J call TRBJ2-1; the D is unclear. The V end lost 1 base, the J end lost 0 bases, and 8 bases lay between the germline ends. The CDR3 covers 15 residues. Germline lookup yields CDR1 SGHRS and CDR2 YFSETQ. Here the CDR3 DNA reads TGCGCCAGCAGCTTGAGTGAGAGCTCCTACAATGAGCAGTTCTTC. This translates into CASSLSESSYNEQFF. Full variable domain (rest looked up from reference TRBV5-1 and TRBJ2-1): KAGVTQTPRYLIKTRGQQVTLSCSPISGHRSVSWYQQTPGQGLQFLFEYFSETQRNKGNFPGRFSGRQFSNSRSEMNVSTLELGDSALYLCASSLSESSYNEQFFGPGTRLTVL.

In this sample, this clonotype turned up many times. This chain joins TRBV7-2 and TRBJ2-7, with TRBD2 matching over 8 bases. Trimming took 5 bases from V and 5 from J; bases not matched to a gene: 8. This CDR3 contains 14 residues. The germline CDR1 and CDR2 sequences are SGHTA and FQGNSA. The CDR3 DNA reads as TGTGCCAGCAGCCAAGGCGGGAGGAGCCACGAGCAGTACTTC. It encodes CASSQGGRSHEQYF.

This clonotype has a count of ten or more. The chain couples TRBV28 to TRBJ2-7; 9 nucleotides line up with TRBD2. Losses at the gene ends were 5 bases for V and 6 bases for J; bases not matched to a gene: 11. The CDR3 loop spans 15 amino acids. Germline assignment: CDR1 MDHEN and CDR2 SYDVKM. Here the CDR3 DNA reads TGTGCCAGCAGTACGACCGGGACTAGCCTCGCCGAGCAGTACTTC. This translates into CASSTTGTSLAEQYF.

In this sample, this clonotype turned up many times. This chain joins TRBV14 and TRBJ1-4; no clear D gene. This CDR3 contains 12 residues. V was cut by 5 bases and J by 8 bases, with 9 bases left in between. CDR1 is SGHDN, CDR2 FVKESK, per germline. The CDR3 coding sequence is TGTGCCAGCAGCGCCTCCACCGAAAAACTGTTTTTT. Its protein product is CASSASTEKLFF.

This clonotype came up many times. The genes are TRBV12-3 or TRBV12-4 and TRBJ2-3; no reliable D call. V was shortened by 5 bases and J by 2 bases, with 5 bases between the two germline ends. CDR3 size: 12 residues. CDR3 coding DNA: TGTGCCAGCAGTCCGATCACAGATACGCAGTATTTT. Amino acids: CASSPITDTQYF.